These T cell receptor beta chains were read from a single sample in a study of blood T cell repertoires in COVID-19. TCRdb's table, derived via immunoSEQ multiplex PCR, lists solely in-frame clones and lacks some. Among 200,000 to 250,000 clones listed, around 87% were seen once. Sample: peripheral blood. The receptors come from a man between 60 and 75 years old with acute or convalescent COVID-19. The CDR3 runs from the conserved cysteine through the conserved F or W. Fields, in order: CDR3 DNA, CDR3 protein, V gene, clone size, D gene, J gene. A D gene is named only where the DNA matches it firmly. The size entry is marked missing in some rows and otherwise reads once, few, many or a size class.

TGTGCCAGCAGCTTAGGGTCCTCGGAGGGTGGCTACACCTTC CASSLGSSEGGYTF TRBV7-2 - - TRBJ1-2
TGTGCCAGCATCAAGGGGGGGGACCAAGAGACCCAGTACTTC CASIKGGDQETQYF TRBV28 - - TRBJ2-5
TGTGCCAGCAGCCCATCGGGACATAGCTCCTACGAGCAGTACTTC CASSPSGHSSYEQYF TRBV5-6 - - TRBJ2-7
TGTGCCAGCAGCTTAGCGTCTGCGGGGGGTTGGTCCTACGAGCAGTACTTC CASSLASAGGWSYEQYF TRBV7-2 - TRBD2 TRBJ2-7
TGTGCCTGGAGTCCGAGCGGCCCAGGGACCCAGTACTTC CAWSPSGPGTQYF TRBV30 - - TRBJ2-5
TGTGCCAGCAGCGGCTTTCCCGGGACTAGCGGGTACAATGAGCAGTTCTTC CASSGFPGTSGYNEQFF TRBV7-6 - TRBD2 TRBJ2-1
TGTGCCAGTAGCGGGGAGGGTCGGACTGAAGCTTTCTTT CASSGEGRTEAFF TRBV19 few - TRBJ1-1
TGTGCCAGTAGTGTCGGGACAGGGGGCACCGGGGAGCTGTTTTTT CASSVGTGGTGELFF TRBV19 - TRBD1 TRBJ2-2
TGTGCCAGCAGCTCGATCAAGGACAGGGCACAACCTTACGAGCAGTACTTC CASSSIKDRAQPYEQYF TRBV7-6 few TRBD1 TRBJ2-7
TGTGCCAGCAGCGAACGGGGAGCTAATTCACCCCTCCACTTT CASSERGANSPLHF TRBV9 - - TRBJ1-6
TGTGCCAGCACCGACCGGGACAGGGGTTTTGAGAGCAATCAGCCCCAGCATTTT CASTDRDRGFESNQPQHF TRBV5-6 - TRBD1 TRBJ1-5
TGTGCCAGCAGAGAGGGGGTTTGGGGTGAAAAACTGTTTTTT CASREGVWGEKLFF TRBV6-5 - - TRBJ1-4
TGTGCCAGCAGCCAAGCTCTGACTAGTGGCGGGGAGCTGTTTTTT CASSQALTSGGELFF TRBV3-1/TRBV3-2 - - TRBJ2-2
TGTGCCAGCAGCCAAGGACAGGGGCGTTCTGAAGCTTTCTTT CASSQGQGRSEAFF TRBV5-4 - TRBD1 TRBJ1-1
TGCGCCAGCAGCTCGGACAGGGGGGACTATGGCTACACCTTC CASSSDRGDYGYTF TRBV5-1 - TRBD1 TRBJ1-2
TGCGCCAGCAGCTCACCGGGACAGGTGGGTCCTAGCACAGATACGCAGTATTTT CASSSPGQVGPSTDTQYF TRBV5-1 - TRBD1 TRBJ2-3
TGTGCCAGCAGCCGAGGACAGGGAATCGGCAATGAGCAGTTCTTC CASSRGQGIGNEQFF TRBV5-4 - TRBD1 TRBJ2-1
TGTGCCAGCTCACCCGGGACAGGGGTTAACGAGCAGTACTTC CASSPGTGVNEQYF TRBV18 - TRBD1 TRBJ2-7
TGTGCCAGCTCAAAGACATCCGAGAACACCATATATTTT CASSKTSENTIYF TRBV18 - - TRBJ1-3
TGCGCCAGCAGCTTCTCTCGACTAGCGGACCGCACAGATACGCAGTATTTT CASSFSRLADRTDTQYF TRBV5-1 once TRBD2 TRBJ2-3
TGTGCCAGCAGCTTGGCCGGAGCGGGGGTCGACAATGAGCAGTTCTTC CASSLAGAGVDNEQFF TRBV5-4 - TRBD2 TRBJ2-1
TGCGCCAGCAGCTTGGGGGACAGGGCGAATTCACCCCTCCACTTT CASSLGDRANSPLHF TRBV5-1 - TRBD1 TRBJ1-6
TGTGCCAGCAGCCCCCCGGGACTAGCGGGGGGCAGCGTCTCCGAGCAGTACTTC CASSPPGLAGGSVSEQYF TRBV14 - TRBD2 TRBJ2-7
TGTGCCAGCAGCGGTTCCGGGAAGGTGGGTGAAAAACTGTTTTTT CASSGSGKVGEKLFF TRBV7-2 once - TRBJ1-4
TGCGCCAGCCCGGGACAGGGAAATTCACCCCTCCACTTT CASPGQGNSPLHF TRBV10-1 - TRBD1 TRBJ1-6
TGTGCCAGTAGTACAGGGACAGGGAAGGGAGAGACCCAGTACTTC CASSTGTGKGETQYF TRBV19 once TRBD1 TRBJ2-5
TGTGCCAGCAGCCCGCGACAGGGGGCAGGGAATGAGCAGTTCTTC CASSPRQGAGNEQFF TRBV11-1 - TRBD1 TRBJ2-1
TGTGCCAGCAGATACGAAGGGGGCGCGGACACTGAAGCTTTCTTT CASRYEGGADTEAFF TRBV6-5 - TRBD1 TRBJ1-1
TGTGCTAGTAATACCGGGACAGGGGCCTACGAGCAGTACTTC CASNTGTGAYEQYF TRBV12-5 - TRBD1 TRBJ2-7
TGTGCCAGCAGCGTCACAGGGGGTAACTATGGCTACACCTTC CASSVTGGNYGYTF TRBV9 - TRBD1 TRBJ1-2
TGTGCCAGTAGTTTCAGGGGGATGAACACTGAAGCTTTCTTT CASSFRGMNTEAFF TRBV19 - TRBD1 TRBJ1-1
TGCGCCAGCAGCTTGAGTGGCCAGGGCCCTAATTCACCCCTCCACTTT CASSLSGQGPNSPLHF TRBV5-1 - - TRBJ1-6
TGCAGCGTTGAAAGAGGGCGCGGAACTGAAGCTTTCTTT CSVERGRGTEAFF TRBV29-1 - - TRBJ1-1
TGTGCCAGCAGTGAGGGGCAGGTAGGCACTGAAGCTTTCTTT CASSEGQVGTEAFF TRBV6-1 - - TRBJ1-1
TGTGCCAGCAGCTTAGGTGCAGGACTAACTAATGAAAAACTGTTTTTT CASSLGAGLTNEKLFF TRBV7-6 - - TRBJ1-4
TGTGCCAGCAAGCTGTCAAGGGGCACTGAAGCTTTCTTT CASKLSRGTEAFF TRBV6-5 few - TRBJ1-1
TGTGCCAGCAGCTTAGCGACGGGGGGCATGAACACTGAAGCTTTCTTT CASSLATGGMNTEAFF TRBV7-8 medium-sized - TRBJ1-1